This is a list of T cell receptor beta chains from one sample in a study of OX40 agonist ivuxolimab in advanced cancers. The protocol was immunoSEQ multiplex PCR, while the TCRdb copy is restricted to in-frame clones and leaves out a portion. Counted here are some 90,000 clones, about 87% occurring once; the ten biggest clones make up roughly 4%. Here the sequenced sample was CD4+ or CD8+ T cells sorted from blood, taken in a trial of the OX40 agonist ivuxolimab. These receptors all stem from an adult with an advanced solid tumor such as melanoma, head and neck, liver or kidney cancer. CDR3s include the opening cysteine and the closing phenylalanine or tryptophan. A D gene is named only where the DNA matches it firmly. Rows may omit the clone size; those that give it use once, few, many or a size class.

>TRBV19|NA|TRBD2|TRBJ2-2
CASYWSGGTGELFF
TGTGCCAGTTACTGGTCGGGGGGCACCGGGGAGCTGTTTTTT
>TRBV15|NA|TRBD2|TRBJ2-3
CATSRGASGSRADTQYF
TGTGCCACCAGCAGAGGAGCTAGCGGGAGTAGGGCAGATACGCAGTATTTT
>TRBV21-1|NA|NA|TRBJ1-1
CAMRRGTEAFF
TGTGCGATGCGCAGGGGTACTGAAGCTTTCTTT
>TRBV28|NA|NA|TRBJ1-1
CASSPQGEGESGAFF
TGTGCCAGCAGTCCCCAGGGTGAGGGGGAAAGCGGAGCTTTCTTT
>TRBV19|NA|TRBD1|TRBJ2-7
CASSTGQGGQQYF
TGTGCCAGTAGTACGGGACAGGGCGGTCAGCAGTACTTC
>TRBV10-1|NA|TRBD1|TRBJ2-1
CASSESTGGLGNEQFF
TGCGCCAGCAGTGAGTCGACAGGGGGCTTGGGGAATGAGCAGTTCTTC
>TRBV6-6|NA|TRBD1|TRBJ2-7
CASSYSGQGVGEQYF
TGTGCCAGCAGTTATTCCGGACAGGGGGTTGGAGAGCAGTACTTC
>TRBV9|NA|NA|TRBJ2-1
CASSAGGDHLREQFF
TGTGCCAGCAGCGCCGGGGGAGATCACTTAAGGGAGCAGTTCTTC
>TRBV6-1|NA|NA|TRBJ2-7
CASTETAYEQYF
TGTGCCAGCACAGAGACAGCCTACGAGCAGTACTTC
>TRBV11-1|NA|NA|TRBJ1-5
CASSLAAYQPQHF
TGTGCCAGCAGCTTAGCCGCCTATCAGCCCCAGCATTTT
>TRBV7-2|NA|TRBD2|TRBJ2-3
CASSLVLAGSTDTQYF
TGTGCCAGCAGCTTAGTATTAGCGGGCTCCACAGATACGCAGTATTTT
>TRBV28|NA|NA|TRBJ1-2
CASLFGDGYTF
TGTGCCAGCCTATTTGGGGATGGCTACACCTTC
>TRBV5-4|NA|NA|TRBJ2-5
CASSSPGRQETQYF
TGTGCCAGCAGCTCGCCGGGTCGCCAAGAGACCCAGTACTTC
>TRBV10-1|NA|NA|TRBJ2-7
CASTSEGGYEQYF
TGCGCCAGCACTTCGGAGGGGGGCTACGAGCAGTACTTC
>TRBV7-2|once|TRBD2|TRBJ2-3
CASSSGLAWDTQYF
TGTGCCAGCAGCTCGGGACTAGCGTGGGATACGCAGTATTTT
>TRBV5-8|NA|NA|TRBJ2-7
CASSFLARGENEQYF
TGTGCCAGCAGCTTTTTAGCGAGAGGGGAGAACGAGCAGTACTTC
>TRBV4-2|NA|TRBD2|TRBJ2-3
CASSQEPGLAGSDTQYF
TGTGCCAGCAGCCAAGAGCCGGGACTAGCGGGTTCAGATACGCAGTATTTT
>TRBV30|NA|NA|TRBJ2-1
CAWGGASEQFF
TGTGCCTGGGGTGGAGCTAGTGAGCAGTTCTTC
>TRBV4-3|NA|NA|TRBJ1-2
CASSQDGRKLYTF
TGCGCCAGCAGCCAAGATGGCCGTAAGCTCTACACCTTC
>TRBV19|NA|TRBD2|TRBJ2-3
CASSNPGRRTRVSDTQYF
TGTGCCAGTAGTAACCCTGGTCGGCGGACTAGAGTCTCAGATACGCAGTATTTT
>TRBV11-2|NA|NA|TRBJ1-1
CASSYQHTEAFF
TGTGCCAGCAGCTACCAACACACTGAAGCTTTCTTT
>TRBV11-2|NA|NA|TRBJ2-5
CASSLEHTSQYF
TGTGCCAGCAGCTTAGAGCACACCTCCCAGTACTTC
>TRBV7-3|NA|TRBD1|TRBJ2-1
CASSSGQGANDEQFF
TGTGCCAGCAGCTCTGGACAGGGGGCGAACGATGAGCAGTTCTTC
>TRBV7-8|NA|TRBD2|TRBJ2-1
CASSSVRSAGLNEQFF
TGTGCCAGCAGCTCCGTGAGGTCAGCGGGACTCAATGAGCAGTTCTTC
>TRBV19|NA|NA|TRBJ2-1
CASRLDRSSYNEQFF
TGTGCCAGTAGGCTTGACAGGAGCTCCTACAATGAGCAGTTCTTC
>TRBV9|NA|NA|TRBJ1-1
CASSVATAGSEAFF
TGTGCCAGCAGCGTAGCTACAGCAGGCTCTGAAGCTTTCTTT
>TRBV28|NA|NA|TRBJ1-1
CASRPPRGGNTEAFF
TGTGCCAGCAGACCTCCAAGGGGGGGGAACACTGAAGCTTTCTTT
>TRBV18|NA|TRBD2|TRBJ2-2
CASSPLTSGRNAGELFF
TGTGCCAGCTCACCACTTACTAGCGGGAGAAACGCCGGGGAGCTGTTTTTT
>TRBV6-6|once|NA|TRBJ1-5
CASSLRTEYQPQHF
TGTGCCAGCAGTCTAAGGACAGAGTATCAGCCCCAGCATTTT
>TRBV14|once|NA|TRBJ2-7
CASSRSGAGTALYEQYF
TGTGCCAGCAGCCGTTCTGGTGCAGGTACAGCCCTCTACGAGCAGTACTTC
>TRBV5-1|NA|TRBD1|TRBJ2-3
CASSSSTGGTDTQYF
TGCGCCAGCAGCTCCTCGACAGGGGGCACAGATACGCAGTATTTT
>TRBV4-3|NA|TRBD2|TRBJ2-1
CASSPASGRGNEQFF
TGCGCCAGCAGCCCCGCTAGCGGGAGAGGGAATGAGCAGTTCTTC
>TRBV11-2|NA|NA|TRBJ2-5
CASSFGGQETQYF
TGTGCCAGCAGCTTCGGTGGGCAAGAGACCCAGTACTTC
>TRBV10-3|NA|TRBD2|TRBJ2-3
CAISAESGTSGDTQYF
TGTGCCATCAGTGCAGAATCCGGGACTAGCGGAGATACGCAGTATTTT
>TRBV27|NA|TRBD1|TRBJ1-1
CASAGGRVFRTEAFF
TGTGCCAGCGCAGGGGGTAGGGTATTTCGCACTGAAGCTTTCTTT
>TRBV9|NA|NA|TRBJ2-3
CASNRDVQDTQYF
TGTGCCAGCAACCGGGACGTTCAAGATACGCAGTATTTT
>TRBV19|once|TRBD2|TRBJ2-7
CASSMGLADEQYF
TGTGCCAGTAGTATGGGACTAGCGGACGAGCAGTACTTC
>TRBV5-8|NA|NA|TRBJ2-7
CASSLGVDEQYF
TGTGCCAGCAGTTTAGGGGTGGACGAGCAGTACTTC
>TRBV6-6|NA|NA|TRBJ1-1
CASSYSGGLYAEAFF
TGTGCCAGCAGTTACTCTGGGGGATTATACGCTGAAGCTTTCTTT
>TRBV9|NA|TRBD1|TRBJ2-7
CASSPEFDRGRNEQYF
TGTGCCAGCAGCCCCGAATTCGACAGGGGGCGAAACGAGCAGTACTTC
>TRBV18|NA|NA|TRBJ1-1
CASSLDSGNTEAFF
TGTGCCAGCTCACTCGACAGTGGGAACACTGAAGCTTTCTTT
>TRBV15|NA|TRBD1|TRBJ1-2
CATSREDRGLDGYTF
TGTGCCACCAGCAGAGAGGACAGGGGGCTTGATGGCTACACCTTC
>TRBV2|once|NA|TRBJ1-4
CASSQRGGEKLFF
TGTGCCAGCAGTCAGCGGGGGGGGGAAAAACTGTTTTTT
>TRBV19|NA|NA|TRBJ2-2
CASSIPGTGELFF
TGTGCCAGTAGTATACCGGGCACCGGGGAGCTGTTTTTT
>TRBV6-6|NA|NA|TRBJ1-1
CASSYPTGNTEAFF
TGTGCCAGCAGTTACCCGACAGGGAACACTGAAGCTTTCTTT
>TRBV30|NA|NA|TRBJ2-5
CAWSVGGETQYF
TGTGCCTGGAGTGTAGGGGGAGAGACCCAGTACTTC